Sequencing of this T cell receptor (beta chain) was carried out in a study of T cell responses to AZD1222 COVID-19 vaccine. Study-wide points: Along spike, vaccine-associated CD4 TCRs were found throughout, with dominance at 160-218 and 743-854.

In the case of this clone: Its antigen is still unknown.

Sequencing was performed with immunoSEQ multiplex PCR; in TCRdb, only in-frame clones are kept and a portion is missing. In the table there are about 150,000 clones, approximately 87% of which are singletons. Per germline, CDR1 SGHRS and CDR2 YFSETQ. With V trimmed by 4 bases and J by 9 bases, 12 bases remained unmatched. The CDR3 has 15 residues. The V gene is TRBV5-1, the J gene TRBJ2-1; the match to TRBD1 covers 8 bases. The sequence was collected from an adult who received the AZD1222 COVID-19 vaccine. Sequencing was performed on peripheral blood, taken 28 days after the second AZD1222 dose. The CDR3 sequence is CASSPDRAELGEQFF. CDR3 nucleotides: TGCGCCAGCAGCCCGGACAGGGCGGAATTGGGTGAGCAGTTCTTC.